This TCR beta chain was identified in a study of cytomegalovirus exposure and HLA in healthy donors. Across the study: There were 70 million to 95 million unique TCRs (from HLA-typed donors) in an early data release.

Primers: 60 Vbeta forward and 13 Jbeta reverse. Generated by immunoSEQ multiplex PCR, the TCRdb table keeps only in-frame clones and is missing some. This sample has 150,000 or so clones, with around 81% found just once. Study-wide results and limits: The later analysis indicated that the majority of CMV-associated TCR beta chains appeared HLA-restricted. In a later analysis, TCR beta V- and J-gene trimming was associated with a missense DCLRE1C variant.

This clone was observed at least ten times. The antigen is not known. This CDR3 comprises 14 residues. CDR1 is SGHVS and CDR2 is FNYEAQ in the germline V gene. The V end lost 1 base, the J end lost 1 base, and 6 bases lay between the germline ends. V gene TRBV7-6 combines with J gene TRBJ2-3, with a tentative D call TRBD2 (6 bases). The clonotype comes from a woman aged 40 to 50 in good health and CMV-seropositive. Material for sequencing was PBMCs. The CDR3 DNA follows: TGTGCCAGCAGCTTAGTAGCGGGCACAGATACGCAGTATTTT. This encodes CASSLVAGTDTQYF. The variable domain in full, with the rest retrieved from reference TRBV7-6 and TRBJ2-3, is GAGVSQSPRYKVTKRGQDVALRCDPISGHVSLYWYRQALGQGPEFLTYFNYEAQQDKSGLPNDRFSAERPEGSISTLTIQRTEQRDSAMYRCASSLVAGTDTQYFGPGTRLTVL.